The 27 T cell receptor beta chains reported below all come from one sample, sequenced in a study of blood T cell repertoires in COVID-19. Profiling relied on immunoSEQ multiplex PCR, and the TCRdb table lists in-frame clones only, not all of them. The repertoire holds 250,000 to 350,000 clones, with around 89% as singletons. The sequencing sample was made of PBMCs or T cells enriched from blood (not recorded which). Source of these receptors: a woman between 18 and 29 years old with acute COVID-19.

This clone was found once. This chain connects TRBV7-9 to TRBJ1-1, with D possibly being TRBD1 (5 bases). V gave up 5 bases and J gave up 9 bases, with 13 bases separating them. The CDR3 is 12 amino acids. Per germline, CDR1 SEHNR and CDR2 FQNEAQ (reference sequence). The CDR3 loop is CASSPQGTKAFF. CDR3 in DNA: TGTGCCAGCAGCCCGCAGGGCACAAAAGCTTTCTTT.

This chain connects TRBV18 to TRBJ1-3; D might be TRBD1 (6 bases). The length of the CDR3 is 15 residues. V was shortened by 3 bases and J by 4 bases, with 13 bases between the two germline ends. Germline assignment: CDR1 KGHSH and CDR2 LQKENI. CDR3 bases: TGTGCCAGCTCACCCCTTTCGGGGGGCGGAAACACCATATATTTT. Protein: CASSPLSGGGNTIYF.

The chain is built from TRBV28 and TRBJ1-1; 7 nucleotides line up with TRBD1. The CDR3 runs 17 residues. J lost 2 bases, V lost 6 bases, and 15 bases had no gene match. Per germline, CDR1 MDHEN and CDR2 SYDVKM. This CDR3 is CASSLESTGTVNTEAFF. The CDR3 DNA follows: TGTGCCAGCAGCCTCGAATCGACAGGGACGGTTAACACTGAAGCTTTCTTT.

This chain links TRBV6-6 with TRBJ1-5, with D perhaps TRBD1 (6 bases). V was trimmed by 8 bases and J by 7 bases, leaving 9 bases between them. This CDR3 contains 11 residues. The germline CDR1 and CDR2 sequences are MNHNY and SVGAGI (reference sequence). The CDR3 reads CASSTGQPQHF. CDR3 DNA: TGTGCCAGCTCTACAGGGCAGCCCCAGCATTTT.

This chain uses TRBV11-2 with TRBJ2-7, with no clear D. Looked up from germline, CDR1 is SGHAT and CDR2 is FQNNGV. V lost 2 bases and J lost 3, with 5 bases in between. The CDR3 length is 12 residues. As DNA, the CDR3 is TGTGCCAGCAGCTTACCTCTCTACGAGCAGTACTTC. Amino acid sequence: CASSLPLYEQYF.

This clone was detected once. The V call is TRBV18, the J call TRBJ2-4; no clear D gene. V was pared by 2 bases and J by 1 base, with 9 bases between. Germline V CDR1 and CDR2: KGHSH, LQKENI. There are 15 residues in the CDR3. This chain's CDR3 is CASSPSSGAKNIQYF. CDR3 coding DNA: TGTGCCAGCTCACCATCGTCGGGTGCCAAAAACATTCAGTACTTC.

The CDR3 loop is CASSLYSGQGAYGYTF. The CDR3 DNA follows: TGTGCCAGCAGTTTATATTCCGGACAGGGGGCGTATGGCTACACCTTC. The chain uses TRBV28 and TRBJ1-2; TRBD1 agrees at 11 bases. Trimming at V came to 1 base and at J to 5 bases, leaving 6 bases not matched to a gene. This CDR3 contains 16 residues. In germline, CDR1 is MDHEN, CDR2 SYDVKM.

This chain connects TRBV7-9 to TRBJ2-7; D is perhaps TRBD1 (8 bases). CDR3 size: 16 residues. Deletions cut 5 bases from V and 2 bases from J, with 19 bases between. Germline V CDR1 and CDR2: SEHNR, FQNEAQ (reference sequence). The CDR3 DNA is TGTGCCAGCAGCCCGAATACAGGGGGGGCCACCTACGAGCAGTACTTC. Residues: CASSPNTGGATYEQYF. The entire variable domain, with the rest obtained from reference TRBV7-9 and TRBJ2-7, is as follows: DTGVSQNPRHKITKRGQNVTFRCDPISEHNRLYWYRQTLGQGPEFLTYFQNEAQLEKSRLLSDRFSAERPKGSFSTLEIQRTEQGDSAMYLCASSPNTGGATYEQYFGPGTRLTVT.

V and J are TRBV5-4 and TRBJ2-7, with 10 nucleotides matching TRBD2. The length of the CDR3 is 14 residues. After removal of 4 bases from V and 5 bases from J, the junction contained 6 bases not matched to a gene. Germline-derived CDR1 and CDR2 are SGHNT and YYREEE (reference sequence). The CDR3 spells CASSTGGLADEQYF. CDR3 bases: TGTGCCAGCAGCACAGGAGGACTAGCGGACGAGCAGTACTTC. Complete variable domain (other parts from reference TRBV5-4 and TRBJ2-7): ETGVTQSPTHLIKTRGQQVTLRCSSQSGHNTVSWYQQALGQGPQFIFQYYREEENGRGNFPPRFSGLQFPNYSSELNVNALELDDSALYLCASSTGGLADEQYFGPGTRLTVT.

The chain carries TRBV18 and TRBJ1-5; TRBD1 might be the D (6 bases). Per germline, CDR1 KGHSH and CDR2 LQKENI. CDR3 size: 15 residues. With 2 bases removed from V and 6 bases from J, the gap between germline ends came to 14 bases. This CDR3 is CASSPYRDGGQPQHF. The DNA of the CDR3 is TGTGCCAGCTCACCATACAGGGATGGGGGTCAGCCCCAGCATTTT.

The V and J genes are TRBV19 and TRBJ1-4; the match to TRBD1 covers 9 bases. Looked up from germline, CDR1 is LNHDA and CDR2 is SQIVND (reference sequence). The V gene end was trimmed by 3 bases and the J gene end by 5 bases; junction bases not matched to a gene: 1. The CDR3 is 14 residues long. This CDR3 is CASSIDRGNEKLFF. In DNA form, the CDR3 reads TGTGCCAGTAGTATCGACAGGGGGAATGAAAAACTGTTTTTT.

The J gene is TRBJ2-7, the V gene TRBV28; the D gene is possibly TRBD2 (5 bases). The CDR3 consists of 14 residues. Germline-derived CDR1 and CDR2 are MDHEN and SYDVKM. Trimming took 4 bases from V and 2 from J, leaving 12 bases between them. CDR3 in DNA: TGTGCCAGCAGTTATATCGGACTTGCCTACGAGCAGTACTTC. Residues: CASSYIGLAYEQYF.

The rearrangement uses TRBV28 and TRBJ1-5; unclear D gene. Germline V CDR1 and CDR2: MDHEN, SYDVKM. The CDR3 has 13 amino acids. V was cut by 6 bases and J by 2 bases, with 8 bases left in between. For the CDR3, the DNA is TGTGCCAGCAGCCCGGTCGGCAATCAGCCCCAGCATTTT. This codes for CASSPVGNQPQHF. The whole variable domain, filled in from reference TRBV28 and TRBJ1-5, reads DVKVTQSSRYLVKRTGEKVFLECVQDMDHENMFWYRQDPGLGLRLIYFSYDVKMKEKGDIPEGYSVSREKKERFSLILESASTNQTSMYLCASSPVGNQPQHFGDGTRLSIL.

The chain recombines TRBV24-1 with TRBJ2-3; 13 bases agree with TRBD2. The CDR3 is 16 residues long. Germline V gives CDR1 KGHDR, CDR2 SFDVKD. J was trimmed by 2 bases and V by 6 bases; bases with no gene match: 4. CDR3 DNA sequence: TGTGCCACCAGTCCCGGGACTAGCGGGACCACAGATACGCAGTATTTT. Amino acids: CATSPGTSGTTDTQYF.

This rearrangement joins TRBV2 to TRBJ1-4, with TRBD1 identical over 10 bases. Germline loops: CDR1 SNHLY, CDR2 FYNNEI. CDR3 length: 14 residues. Trimming at V came to 11 bases and at J to 5 bases, leaving 8 bases not matched to a gene. CDR3 amino acids: CAVPAGQGNEKLFF. For the CDR3, the DNA is TGTGCCGTCCCGGCGGGACAGGGGAATGAAAAACTGTTTTTT.

This chain links TRBV18 with TRBJ2-7; TRBD1 matches at 9 bases. CDR3 length: 15 residues. Germline lookup yields CDR1 KGHSH and CDR2 LQKENI. After removal of 8 bases from V and 5 bases from J, the junction contained 13 bases not matched to a gene. The CDR3 sequence: CASLGGQGATHEQYF. DNA of the CDR3: TGTGCCAGCCTCGGGGGACAGGGAGCTACGCACGAGCAGTACTTC.

CDR3 in DNA: TGTGCCAGCAGCTTTGGACAGGGGTCCACAGATACGCAGTATTTT. Residues: CASSFGQGSTDTQYF. The chain combines TRBV7-6 with TRBJ2-3; 9 nucleotides align to TRBD1. Germline values: CDR1 SGHVS, CDR2 FNYEAQ. CDR3 length equals 15 residues. Trimming took 3 bases from V and 2 from J; bases not matched to a gene: 3.

This clone was counted only a few times. The V call is TRBV7-9, the J call TRBJ1-2; D is possibly TRBD1 (5 bases). Germline V gives CDR1 SEHNR, CDR2 FQNEAQ (reference sequence). The CDR3 loop spans 16 amino acids. Trimming shortened V by 0 bases and J by 7 bases, and 18 bases separated the two germline ends. The CDR3 here is CASSLAGVREGSGYTF. The CDR3 DNA follows: TGTGCCAGCAGCTTAGCCGGAGTCAGGGAGGGTAGTGGCTACACCTTC.

The chain uses TRBV6-5 and TRBJ1-5, with D unresolved. CDR3 length: 13 amino acids. V lost 2 bases to trimming and J lost 4 bases, with 6 bases between them. CDR1 and CDR2 (germline): MNHEY, SVGAGI. This CDR3 reads CASSYGQNQPQHF. CDR3 coding DNA: TGTGCCAGCAGTTACGGGCAGAATCAGCCCCAGCATTTT.

The gene calls are TRBV19 and TRBJ1-5; 9 bases line up with TRBD1. The germline V gene encodes CDR1 LNHDA and CDR2 SQIVND (reference sequence). V trimming: 5 bases; J trimming: 0 bases; junction bases outside the gene matches: 2. The CDR3 sequence is 15 residues long. The CDR3 region is CASSATGGSNQPQHF. CDR3 sequence (DNA): TGTGCCAGTAGTGCGACAGGGGGTAGCAATCAGCCCCAGCATTTT.

The gene calls are TRBV7-2 and TRBJ1-2; the D gene is possibly TRBD1 (6 bases). Germline CDR1 is SGHTA and CDR2 is FQGNSA. Between the trimmed V and J ends, which lost 5 bases and 2 bases, there was a span of 9 bases. This CDR3 contains 13 residues. The CDR3, as DNA: TGTGCCAGCAGCATGGACAGAAACTATGGCTACACCTTC. As protein: CASSMDRNYGYTF. Combining the CDR3 with reference TRBV7-2 and TRBJ1-2 gives the whole variable domain GAGVSQSPSNKVTEKGKDVELRCDPISGHTALYWYRQSLGQGLEFLIYFQGNSAPDKSGLPSDRFSAERTGGSVSTLTIQRTQQEDSAVYLCASSMDRNYGYTFGSGTRLTVV.

The table lists this clone with a count of one. The chain employs TRBV2 and TRBJ1-5; D is unresolved. Germline assignment: CDR1 SNHLY and CDR2 FYNNEI. V was trimmed by 0 bases and J by 4 bases, leaving 10 bases between them. The CDR3 runs to 15 residues. CDR3 coding DNA: TGTGCCAGCAGTGAAGCTCTACCCGTAAATCAGCCCCAGCATTTT. Translating it yields CASSEALPVNQPQHF.

This rearrangement joins TRBV15 to TRBJ2-1, with 7 bases identical to TRBD1. V shed 4 bases and J 5 bases; nucleotides not matched to a gene: 14. This CDR3 has 17 amino acids. Looked up from germline, CDR1 is LNHNV and CDR2 is YYDKDF (reference sequence). The CDR3 spells CATSNHLGQGVNNEQFF. The DNA for the CDR3 is TGTGCCACCAGCAATCATCTCGGCCAGGGGGTTAACAATGAGCAGTTCTTC.

The rearrangement joins TRBV5-5 to TRBJ2-3; D is unclear. With 4 bases removed from V and 2 bases from J, the gap between germline ends came to 14 bases. The CDR3 extends over 15 amino acids. In germline, CDR1 is SGHKS, CDR2 YYEKEE (reference sequence). DNA for the CDR3: TGTGCCAGCAGCCCTGAGAAGAGGAACACAGATACGCAGTATTTT. As protein: CASSPEKRNTDTQYF.

The rearrangement links TRBV23-1 to TRBJ1-2; D is perhaps TRBD1 (5 bases). TRBV23-1 is an open reading frame whose function is uncertain. Trimming left V 4 bases short and J 4 bases short, with 7 bases between. This CDR3 is built from 12 residues. This CDR3 reads CASSRGVYGYTF. CDR3 in DNA: TGCGCCAGCAGTCGGGGGGTCTATGGCTACACCTTC.

The gene calls are TRBV7-2 and TRBJ2-3, with 7 bases matching TRBD1. Germline V gene data show CDR1 as SGHTA and CDR2 as FQGNSA. This CDR3 has 16 residues. Germline trimming cut 3 bases from V and 3 bases from J; bases unmatched to any gene: 9. The CDR3 nucleotides read TGTGCCAGCAGCTTTTCGGCCGGGGACAGAACAGATACGCAGTATTTT. Translating it yields CASSFSAGDRTDTQYF.

The genes are TRBV28 and TRBJ1-6, with TRBD1 as a possible D gene (5 bases). V was shortened by 5 bases and J by 6 bases, with 17 bases between the two germline ends. Germline CDR1 is MDHEN and CDR2 is SYDVKM. The CDR3 covers 16 residues. CDR3 in amino acids: CASSAARDSSNSPLHF. The DNA of the CDR3 is TGTGCCAGCAGTGCCGCCCGGGACTCTAGTAATTCACCCCTCCACTTT.